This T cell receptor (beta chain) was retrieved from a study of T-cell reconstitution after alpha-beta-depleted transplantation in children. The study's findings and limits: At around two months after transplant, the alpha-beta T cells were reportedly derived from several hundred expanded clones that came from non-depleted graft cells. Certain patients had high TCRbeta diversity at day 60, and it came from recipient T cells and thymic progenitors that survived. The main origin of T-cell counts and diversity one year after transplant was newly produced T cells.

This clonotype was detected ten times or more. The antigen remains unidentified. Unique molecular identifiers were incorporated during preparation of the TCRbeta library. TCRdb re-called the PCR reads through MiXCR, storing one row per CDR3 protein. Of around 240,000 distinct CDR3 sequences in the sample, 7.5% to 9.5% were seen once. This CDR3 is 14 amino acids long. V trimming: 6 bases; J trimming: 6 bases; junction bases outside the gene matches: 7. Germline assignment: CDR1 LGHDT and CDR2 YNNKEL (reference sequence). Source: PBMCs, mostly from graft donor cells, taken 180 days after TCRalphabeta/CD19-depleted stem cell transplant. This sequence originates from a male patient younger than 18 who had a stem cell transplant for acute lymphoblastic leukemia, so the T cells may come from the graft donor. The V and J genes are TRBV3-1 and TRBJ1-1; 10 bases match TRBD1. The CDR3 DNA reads TGTGCCAGCAGTCGGACAGGGGGTTCCTCTGAAGCTTTCTTT. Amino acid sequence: CASSRTGGSSEAFF. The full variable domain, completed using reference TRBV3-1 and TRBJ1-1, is DTAVSQTPKYLVTQMGNDKSIKCEQNLGHDTMYWYKQDSKKFLKIMFSYNNKELIINETVPNRFSPKSPDKAHLNLHINSLELGDSAVYFCASSRTGGSSEAFFGQGTRLTVV.